This paragraph covers one T cell receptor beta chain sequence. The sample belongs to a study of blood T cell repertoires in COVID-19. Study details: COVID-19 samples, acute and convalescent, were from the United States, Italy and Spain. Sample material is recorded as cDNA or gDNA derived from T cells, B-cell-depleted T cells, or PBMCs.

In the original analysis: Estimates of nucleated cell counts were drawn from the amplification of reference gene primers. The repertoire was sequenced with immunoSEQ multiplex PCR; TCRdb's copy has only in-frame clones and lacks some. V and J calls and clone size are those listed in that table; D and trimming were worked out from the DNA. Here the sample spans around 200,000 clones, more than 85% being singletons. This CDR3 has 14 amino acids. Between the trimmed V and J ends, which lost 0 bases and 7 bases, there was a span of 13 bases. CDR1 and CDR2 from the germline V gene are ENHRY and SYGVKD. This chain links TRBV10-3 with TRBJ2-7, with D possibly being TRBD1 (6 bases). The sequencing input was peripheral blood. The TCR was taken from a man under 40 with acute or convalescent COVID-19. The CDR3 reads CAISESMDSGEQYF. The CDR3 bases are TGTGCCATCAGTGAGTCGATGGACAGTGGGGAGCAGTACTTC.